This record concerns one T cell receptor (beta chain) sequence. Some clones are missing from TCRdb's copy, which holds only in-frame ones; the method was immunoSEQ multiplex PCR. The sample lists about 250,000 clones; 88% were seen once. In terms of age and location, participants ranged from roughly 18 to 90 years and lived in about 25 US areas. Participants had their cohort set by participant-reported clinical history. Symptom resolution, clearance, or two negative PCRs marked donors in Cohort 3 as recovered. This entry belongs to a study of blood T cell repertoires in COVID-19. For the study at large: The United States, Italy and Spain supplied acute and convalescent COVID-19 samples.

This clonotype originated in a woman aged 45-60 years who had recovered from COVID-19. The sequenced sample consisted of PBMCs or T cells enriched from blood (not recorded which).

CDR3 amino acids: CASSVESGRGFTEAFF. The CDR3 DNA reads TGTGCCAGCAGCGTAGAAAGTGGGAGGGGATTCACTGAAGCTTTCTTT. The rearrangement uses TRBV9 and TRBJ1-1; D might be TRBD1 (5 bases). CDR3 length equals 16 residues. V was shortened by 0 bases and J by 4 bases, with 16 bases between the two germline ends. CDR1 is SGDLS and CDR2 is YYNGEE in the germline V gene.